This entry is about one TCR beta chain. This sample is part of a study of cytomegalovirus exposure and HLA in healthy donors. On the study more broadly: The 95 to 150 validation repertoires were produced on the same platform as the 550 to 750 repertoires of the first cohort. This was reported in a later analysis.

The donors were in the 120-subject validation cohort; that cohort was separate from the roughly 700-subject first cohort. The protocol was immunoSEQ multiplex PCR, while the TCRdb copy is restricted to in-frame clones and leaves out a portion. The table includes about 160,000 clones, around 92% detected once. The CDR3 totals 15 residues. V was clipped by 0 bases and J by 8 bases, with 15 bases between them. Germline-derived CDR1 and CDR2 are SGDLS and YYNGEE. The chain joins TRBV9 to TRBJ2-1; the D is unclear. The sequence derives from a man between 18 and 29 years old in good health and CMV-seropositive. Material for sequencing was PBMCs. This CDR3 is CASSVAQSAVDEQFF. In DNA form, the CDR3 reads TGTGCCAGCAGCGTAGCCCAGTCCGCCGTGGATGAGCAGTTCTTC.